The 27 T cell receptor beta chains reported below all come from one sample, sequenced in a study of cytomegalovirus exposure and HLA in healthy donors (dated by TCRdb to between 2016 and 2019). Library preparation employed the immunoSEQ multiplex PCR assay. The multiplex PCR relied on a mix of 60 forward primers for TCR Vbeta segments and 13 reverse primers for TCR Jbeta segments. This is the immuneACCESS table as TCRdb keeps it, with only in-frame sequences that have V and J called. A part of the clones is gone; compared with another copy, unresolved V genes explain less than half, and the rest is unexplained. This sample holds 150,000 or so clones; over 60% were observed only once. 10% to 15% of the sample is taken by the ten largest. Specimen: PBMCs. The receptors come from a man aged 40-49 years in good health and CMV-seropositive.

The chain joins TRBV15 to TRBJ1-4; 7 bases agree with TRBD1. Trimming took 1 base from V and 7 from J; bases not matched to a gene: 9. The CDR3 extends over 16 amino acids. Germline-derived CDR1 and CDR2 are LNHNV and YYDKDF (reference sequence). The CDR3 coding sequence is TGTGCCACCAGCAGAGGAAACAGGGGCGCGGGTGAAAAACTGTTTTTT. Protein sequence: CATSRGNRGAGEKLFF. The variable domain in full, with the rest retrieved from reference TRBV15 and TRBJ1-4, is DAMVIQNPRYQVTQFGKPVTLSCSQTLNHNVMYWYQQKSSQAPKLLFHYYDKDFNNEADTPDNFQSRRPNTSFCFLDIRSPGLGDTAMYLCATSRGNRGAGEKLFFGSGTQLSVL.

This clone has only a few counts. CDR3 in DNA: TGTGCCACCAGCAGAGATCTCACTCGATCCTACGAGCAGTACTTC. Its protein is CATSRDLTRSYEQYF. The V and J genes are TRBV15 and TRBJ2-7; D uncertain. Germline lookup yields CDR1 LNHNV and CDR2 YYDKDF (reference sequence). CDR3 length: 15 amino acids. V shed 0 bases and J shed 1 base, with 10 bases lying between them.

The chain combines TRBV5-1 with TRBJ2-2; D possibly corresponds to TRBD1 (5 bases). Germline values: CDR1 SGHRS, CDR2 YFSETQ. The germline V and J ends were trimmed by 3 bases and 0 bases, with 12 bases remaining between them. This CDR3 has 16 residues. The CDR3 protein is CASSSQGLSNTGELFF. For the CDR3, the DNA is TGCGCCAGCAGCTCGCAGGGCCTCTCGAACACCGGGGAGCTGTTTTTT.

In DNA, the CDR3 is TGTGCCACCGGAGGACCGAGGGAAACTGGAAACACCATATATTTT. Translation: CATGGPRETGNTIYF. The chain has TRBV6-5 and TRBJ1-3, with D hard to call. Germline loops: CDR1 MNHEY, CDR2 SVGAGI. This CDR3 region has 15 residues. The ends were cut back, 10 bases at V and 2 bases at J, with 18 bases in the middle.

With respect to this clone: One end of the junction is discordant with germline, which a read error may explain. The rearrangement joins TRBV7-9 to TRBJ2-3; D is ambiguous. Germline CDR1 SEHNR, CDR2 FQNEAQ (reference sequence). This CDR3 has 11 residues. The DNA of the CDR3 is TGTTCCAGCAGCTTCAGGGATACGCAGTATTTT. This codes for CSSSFRDTQYF.

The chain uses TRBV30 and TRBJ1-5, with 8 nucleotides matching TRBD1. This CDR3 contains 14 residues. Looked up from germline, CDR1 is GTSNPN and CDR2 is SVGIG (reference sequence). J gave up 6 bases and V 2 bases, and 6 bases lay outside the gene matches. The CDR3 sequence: CAWSRRGLSQPQHF. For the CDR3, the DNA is TGTGCCTGGAGTCGCAGGGGGCTCAGTCAGCCCCAGCATTTT.

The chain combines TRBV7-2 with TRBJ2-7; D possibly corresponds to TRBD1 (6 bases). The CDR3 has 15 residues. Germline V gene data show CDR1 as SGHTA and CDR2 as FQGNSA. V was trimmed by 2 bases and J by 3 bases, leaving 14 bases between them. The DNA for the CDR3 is TGTGCCAGCAGCTTATACAGGGTCCCTATCTACGAGCAGTACTTC. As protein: CASSLYRVPIYEQYF.

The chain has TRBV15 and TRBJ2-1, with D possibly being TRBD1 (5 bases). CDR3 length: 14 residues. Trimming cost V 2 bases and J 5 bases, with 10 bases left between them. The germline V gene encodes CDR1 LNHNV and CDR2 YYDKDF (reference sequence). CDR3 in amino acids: CATSRNRKNNEQFF. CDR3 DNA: TGTGCCACCAGCAGAAACAGGAAAAACAATGAGCAGTTCTTC.

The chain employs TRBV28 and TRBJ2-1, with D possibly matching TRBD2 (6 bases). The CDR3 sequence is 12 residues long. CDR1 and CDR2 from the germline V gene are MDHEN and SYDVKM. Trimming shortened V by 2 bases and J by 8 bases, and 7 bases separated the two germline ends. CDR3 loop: CASSLREDEQFF. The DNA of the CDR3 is TGTGCCAGCAGTTTAAGGGAGGATGAGCAGTTCTTC.

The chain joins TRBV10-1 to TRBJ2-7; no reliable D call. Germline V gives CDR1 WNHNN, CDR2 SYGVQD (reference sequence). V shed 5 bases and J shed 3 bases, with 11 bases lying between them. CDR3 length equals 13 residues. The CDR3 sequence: CASSRGGDYEQYF. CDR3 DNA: TGCGCCAGCAGTCGAGGCGGAGACTACGAGCAGTACTTC.

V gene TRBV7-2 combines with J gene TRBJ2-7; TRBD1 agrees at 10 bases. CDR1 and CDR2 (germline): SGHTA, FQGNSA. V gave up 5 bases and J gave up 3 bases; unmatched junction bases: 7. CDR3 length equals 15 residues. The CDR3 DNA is TGTGCCAGCAGCGGCCAGACAGGGGGCGACTACGAGCAGTACTTC. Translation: CASSGQTGGDYEQYF.

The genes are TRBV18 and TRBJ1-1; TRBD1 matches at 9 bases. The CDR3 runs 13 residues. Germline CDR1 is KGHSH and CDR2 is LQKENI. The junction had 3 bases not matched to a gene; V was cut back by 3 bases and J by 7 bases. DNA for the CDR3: TGTGCCAGCTCACCGGACAGGGGCAGTGAAGCTTTCTTT. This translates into CASSPDRGSEAFF.

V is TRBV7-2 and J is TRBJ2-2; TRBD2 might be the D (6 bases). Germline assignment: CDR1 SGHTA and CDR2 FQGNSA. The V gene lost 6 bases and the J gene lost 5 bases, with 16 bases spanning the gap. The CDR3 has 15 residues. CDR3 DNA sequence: TGTGCCAGCAGATTCGAACTAGCAGGGACCGGGGAGCTGTTTTTT. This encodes CASRFELAGTGELFF.

CDR3 coding DNA: TGTGCCAGCAGCTTTTTGGAGGCCGGCGAGCAGTACTTC. Its translation is CASSFLEAGEQYF. This chain links TRBV7-2 with TRBJ2-7; tentatively, D is TRBD2 (5 bases). The germline CDR1 and CDR2 sequences are SGHTA and FQGNSA. The V gene lost 3 bases and the J gene lost 6 bases, with 12 bases spanning the gap. The CDR3 sequence is 13 residues long.

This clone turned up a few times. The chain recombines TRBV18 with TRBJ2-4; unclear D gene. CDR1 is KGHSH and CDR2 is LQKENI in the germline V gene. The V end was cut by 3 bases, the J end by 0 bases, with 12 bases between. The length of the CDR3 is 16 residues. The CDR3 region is CASSPILKIAKNIQYF. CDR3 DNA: TGTGCCAGCTCACCTATCCTTAAAATAGCCAAAAACATTCAGTACTTC.

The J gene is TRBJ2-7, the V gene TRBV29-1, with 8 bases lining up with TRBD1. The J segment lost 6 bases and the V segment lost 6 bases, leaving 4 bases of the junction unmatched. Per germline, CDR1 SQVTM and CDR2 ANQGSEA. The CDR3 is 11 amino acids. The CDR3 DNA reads TGCAGCGTAGGAGGGACAGGCGAGCAGTACTTC. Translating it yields CSVGGTGEQYF.

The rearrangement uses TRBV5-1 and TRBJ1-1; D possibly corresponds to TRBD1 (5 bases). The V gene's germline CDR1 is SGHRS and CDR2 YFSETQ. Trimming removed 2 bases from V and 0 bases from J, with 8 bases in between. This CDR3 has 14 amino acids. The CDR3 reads CASSLQDMNTEAFF. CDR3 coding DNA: TGCGCCAGCAGCTTACAGGACATGAACACTGAAGCTTTCTTT. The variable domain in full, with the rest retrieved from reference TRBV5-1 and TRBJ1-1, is KAGVTQTPRYLIKTRGQQVTLSCSPISGHRSVSWYQQTPGQGLQFLFEYFSETQRNKGNFPGRFSGRQFSNSRSEMNVSTLELGDSALYLCASSLQDMNTEAFFGQGTRLTVV.

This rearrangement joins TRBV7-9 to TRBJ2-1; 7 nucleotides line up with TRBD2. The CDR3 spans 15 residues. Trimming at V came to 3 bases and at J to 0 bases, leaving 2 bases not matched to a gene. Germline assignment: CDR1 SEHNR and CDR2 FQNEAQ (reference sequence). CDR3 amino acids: CASSFGGSSYNEQFF. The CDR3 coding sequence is TGTGCCAGCAGCTTTGGCGGGAGCTCCTACAATGAGCAGTTCTTC.

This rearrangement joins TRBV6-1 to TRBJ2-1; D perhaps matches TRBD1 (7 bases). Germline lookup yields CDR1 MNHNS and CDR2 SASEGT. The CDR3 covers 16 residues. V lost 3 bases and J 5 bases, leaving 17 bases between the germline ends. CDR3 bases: TGTGCCAGCAGTGAGCCAGGGGCCAGGGGGGACAATGAGCAGTTCTTC. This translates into CASSEPGARGDNEQFF.

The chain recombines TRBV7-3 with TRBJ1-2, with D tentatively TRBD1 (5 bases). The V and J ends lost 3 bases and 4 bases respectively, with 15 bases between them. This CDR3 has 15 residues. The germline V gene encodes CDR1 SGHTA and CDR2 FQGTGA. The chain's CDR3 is CASSFSQGPFYGYTF. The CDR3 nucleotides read TGTGCCAGCAGCTTCTCCCAGGGCCCTTTCTATGGCTACACCTTC.

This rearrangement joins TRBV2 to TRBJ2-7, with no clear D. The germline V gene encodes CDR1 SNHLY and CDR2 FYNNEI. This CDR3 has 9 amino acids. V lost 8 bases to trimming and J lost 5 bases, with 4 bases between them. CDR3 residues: CASGNEQYF. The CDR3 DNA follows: TGTGCCAGCGGCAACGAGCAGTACTTC. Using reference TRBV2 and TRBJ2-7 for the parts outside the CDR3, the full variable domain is EPEVTQTPSHQVTQMGQEVILRCVPISNHLYFYWYRQILGQKVEFLVSFYNNEISEKSEIFDDQFSVERPDGSNFTLKIRSTKLEDSAMYFCASGNEQYFGPGTRLTVT.

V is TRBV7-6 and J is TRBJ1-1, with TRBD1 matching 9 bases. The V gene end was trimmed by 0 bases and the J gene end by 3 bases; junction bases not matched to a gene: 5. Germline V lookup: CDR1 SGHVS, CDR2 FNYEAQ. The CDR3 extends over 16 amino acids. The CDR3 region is CASSLAPRQGDTEAFF. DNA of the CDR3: TGTGCCAGCAGCTTAGCGCCGCGACAGGGGGACACTGAAGCTTTCTTT.

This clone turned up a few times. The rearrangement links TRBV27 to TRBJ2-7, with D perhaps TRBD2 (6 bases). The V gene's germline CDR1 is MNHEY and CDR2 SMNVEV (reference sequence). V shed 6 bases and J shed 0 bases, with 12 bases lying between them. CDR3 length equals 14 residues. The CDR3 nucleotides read TGTGCCAGCAGCTCAGCGGGTAGCTCCTACGAGCAGTACTTC. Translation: CASSSAGSSYEQYF.

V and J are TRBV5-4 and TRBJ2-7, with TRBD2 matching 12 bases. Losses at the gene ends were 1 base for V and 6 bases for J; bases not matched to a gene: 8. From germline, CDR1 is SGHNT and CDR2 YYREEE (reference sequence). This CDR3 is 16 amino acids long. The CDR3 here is CASSLPSSGRATEQYF. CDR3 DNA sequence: TGTGCCAGCAGCTTGCCGTCTAGCGGGAGGGCCACCGAGCAGTACTTC.

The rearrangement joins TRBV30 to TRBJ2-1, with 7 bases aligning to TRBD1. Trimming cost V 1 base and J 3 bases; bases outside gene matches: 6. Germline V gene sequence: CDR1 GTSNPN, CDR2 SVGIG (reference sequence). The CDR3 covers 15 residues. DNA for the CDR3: TGTGCCTGGAGTGGGGGACAGATACGCTACAATGAGCAGTTCTTC. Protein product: CAWSGGQIRYNEQFF.

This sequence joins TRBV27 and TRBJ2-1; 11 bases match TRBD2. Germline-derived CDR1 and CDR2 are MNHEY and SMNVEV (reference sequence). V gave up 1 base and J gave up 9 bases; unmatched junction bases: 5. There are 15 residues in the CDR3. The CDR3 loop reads CASSLYLAGGLEQFF. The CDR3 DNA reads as TGTGCCAGCAGTTTATATCTAGCGGGAGGTCTTGAGCAGTTCTTC.

CDR3 bases: TGTGCCAGCATTTGGACAGGGGGCATATCTGATACGCAGTATTTT. Amino acid sequence: CASIWTGGISDTQYF. The chain links TRBV2 to TRBJ2-3; 11 nucleotides align to TRBD1. Unmatched junction bases numbered 9, after V lost 7 bases and J lost 6 bases. The CDR3 covers 15 residues. Germline loops: CDR1 SNHLY, CDR2 FYNNEI.